Reported below is one T cell receptor beta chain. Some clones are missing from TCRdb's copy, which holds only in-frame ones; the method was immunoSEQ multiplex PCR. The data hold some 680,000 clones, with roughly 73% observed a single time. The data originate from a study of shared clonotypes between healthy human individuals. The germline V and J ends were trimmed by 5 bases and 9 bases, with 17 bases remaining between them. CDR1 is SGHAT, CDR2 FQNNGV, per germline. This CDR3 region has 15 residues. The clonotype originates from a woman in her 30s in good health. Sequenced input: memory CD4+ T cells sorted from blood. Noted subset: CD45RA-negative fraction. This chain connects TRBV11-2 to TRBJ2-6; D unclear. The DNA for the CDR3 is TGTGCCAGCAGCCCCTCCTCCTACGTGGGCAACGTCCTGACTTTC. It codes for CASSPSSYVGNVLTF.